This TCR beta chain comes out of a study of blood T cell repertoires in COVID-19. This table comes from immunoSEQ multiplex PCR, and its TCRdb copy is limited to in-frame clones, with some not included. The sample includes about 250,000 clones, about 87% of them seen just once. The receptor comes from a young woman with acute COVID-19. Sequencing input: PBMCs or T cells enriched from blood (not recorded which).

DNA for the CDR3: TGCGCCAGCAGTGTGAAGGGGGCGCGGGAAGACACTGAAGCTTTCTTT. Its protein product is CASSVKGAREDTEAFF. The chain employs TRBV10-1 and TRBJ1-1, with 7 bases aligning to TRBD1. Unmatched junction bases numbered 11, after V lost 4 bases and J lost 3 bases. Per germline, CDR1 WNHNN and CDR2 SYGVQD (reference sequence). The length of the CDR3 is 16 residues.